This T cell receptor beta chain was captured in a study of T cell responses to AZD1222 COVID-19 vaccine (dated by TCRdb to about 2021). About the investigation overall: AZD1222 recipients with second doses at about 4 weeks or about 12 weeks were pooled, because spike-specific TCR depth and breadth did not differ between schedules. A total of about 250 trial participants underwent TCR sequencing, of whom roughly 210 had received two doses of AZD1222 and some 25 had received two doses of the MenACWY control vaccine. Enrollment into the trials was organized by age into subgroups of 18-55, 56-69 and 70-plus years, and those subgroups contained roughly 140, 27 and 60 TCR-sequenced participants, respectively. What the study reported, not specific to this receptor: Nearly half of unique spike-specific TCRs reportedly recognized epitopes outside regions mutated in the B.1.351 and B.1.1.7 variants. CD4 TCRs associated with the vaccine covered the entire spike protein, and the dominant responses were in regions 160-218 and 743-854. Because no day 14 peak-response samples were available, the repertoires could be characterized only after the peak T cell response. Most participants were white British and females outnumbered males, and the authors suggested that clonal diversity may have been underestimated. Spike-specific TCR breadth and depth rose significantly after two AZD1222 doses compared with day 0 and with MenACWY recipients. Only five to seven AZD1222 recipients were SARS-CoV-2 seropositive at baseline, limiting conclusions about previously exposed vaccinees. In the small 56-69-year group, the increase in depth fell short of significance, most likely because of low power.

On this clone itself: The clone's antigen remains unknown. One base away there is no much larger clone; base qualities are not given.

The CDR3 regions of human TCRbeta chains were analyzed by immunosequencing. In the source study's methods: TCRs in the repertoires were matched against a reference library of SARS-CoV-2-specific TCRs that had been generated with the MIRA antigen-specificity platform. Breadth was defined as the fraction of unique TCRs that were SARS-CoV-2-associated, and depth was defined as the fraction of total T cells that were SARS-CoV-2-associated. Using the MIRA data, each spike-specific TCR was assigned both to the spike region to which the TCR was reactive and to a CD4 or CD8 class. Log10-transformed breadth and depth values were compared by one-way ANOVA with Sidak's multiple comparisons tests. Not all clones reach the TCRdb copy of this immuneACCESS table, which keeps in-frame sequences only. Checked studies attribute under half of the gap to unresolved V genes and leave the rest unexplained. The V and J calls and the clone size are those of that table, but D and trimming were determined from the DNA. The sample profile shows roughly 70,000 clones; 65% to 90% of them were found once. 5% to 6% of the sample lies in the top ten.

According to the study, the label for this sample's time point signals: baseline before first vaccination. Vaccinee samples came from UK trials COV001 and COV002, including a single-blind randomized controlled phase 2/3 trial of AZD1222 (ChAdOx1 nCoV-19) in healthy adults. For TCRbeta chain sequencing, PBMC samples were collected from trial participants at day 0 and at day 28 after the second dose. Sequenced here: peripheral blood, sampled on day 0 of AZD1222 vaccination. The clonotype comes from an adult in good health.

Read as DNA, the sequence is TGTGCCAGCAGCTTTCGAGCGACGGGGCAGGGTGAGCAGTTCTTC. This yields the protein CASSFRATGQGEQFF. Rearrangement joined TRBV7-2 to TRBJ2-1; the D segment might be TRBD1 or TRBD2, since each matches 5 bases. The germline V gene encodes CDR1 SGHTA and CDR2 FQGNSA. There are 15 amino acids in the CDR3, from cysteine to phenylalanine inclusive. Only the CDR3 DNA stays, 45 bases, in frame from base 1. V and J lose 3 bases and 9 bases, and a span of 18 bases separates them.